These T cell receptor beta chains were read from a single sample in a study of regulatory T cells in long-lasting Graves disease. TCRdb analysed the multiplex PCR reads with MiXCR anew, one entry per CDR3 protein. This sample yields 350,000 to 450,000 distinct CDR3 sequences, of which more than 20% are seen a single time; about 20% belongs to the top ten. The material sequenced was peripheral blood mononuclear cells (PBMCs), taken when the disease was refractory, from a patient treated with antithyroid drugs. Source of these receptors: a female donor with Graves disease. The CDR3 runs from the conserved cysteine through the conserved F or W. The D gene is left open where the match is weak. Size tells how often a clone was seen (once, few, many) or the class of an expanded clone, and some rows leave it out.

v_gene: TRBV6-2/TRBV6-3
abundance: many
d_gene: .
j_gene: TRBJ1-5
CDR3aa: CASSAVARDQPQHF
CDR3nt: TGTGCCAGCAGCGCGGTGGCGCGGGATCAGCCCCAGCATTTT

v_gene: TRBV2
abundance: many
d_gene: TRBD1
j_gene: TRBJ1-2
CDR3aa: CASSVTGDAVYGYTF
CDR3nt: TGTGCCAGCAGTGTGACAGGGGATGCGGTATACGGCTACACCTTC

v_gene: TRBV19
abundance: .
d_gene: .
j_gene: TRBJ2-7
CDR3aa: CASSTGASSYEQYF
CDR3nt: TGTGCCAGTAGTACCGGGGCGTCCTCCTACGAGCAGTACTTC

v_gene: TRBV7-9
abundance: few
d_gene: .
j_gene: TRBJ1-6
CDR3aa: CASSLGTSRNSPLHF
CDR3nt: TGTGCCAGCAGCTTAGGGACCTCAAGGAATTCACCCCTCCACTTT

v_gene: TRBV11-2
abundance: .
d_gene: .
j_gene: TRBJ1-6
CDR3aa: CASSLGADNSPLHF
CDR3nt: TGTGCCAGCAGCTTAGGGGCAGATAATTCACCCCTCCACTTT

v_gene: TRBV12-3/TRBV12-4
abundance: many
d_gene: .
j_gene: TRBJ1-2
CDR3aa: CASSLDSGGGYTF
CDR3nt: TGTGCCAGCAGCCTCGACTCGGGAGGCGGCTACACCTTC

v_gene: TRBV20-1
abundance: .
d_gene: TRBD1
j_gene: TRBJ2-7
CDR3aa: CSARTPTGDEQYF
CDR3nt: TGCAGTGCTAGAACCCCGACAGGGGACGAGCAGTACTTC

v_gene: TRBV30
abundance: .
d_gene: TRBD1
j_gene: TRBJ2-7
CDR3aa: CACLKGASQNEQYF
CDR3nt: TGTGCCTGCCTCAAGGGGGCCTCCCAGAACGAGCAGTACTTC

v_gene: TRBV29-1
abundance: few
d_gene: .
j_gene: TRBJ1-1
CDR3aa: CSVPGGGDEAFF
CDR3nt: TGCAGCGTTCCCGGGGGCGGGGATGAAGCTTTCTTT

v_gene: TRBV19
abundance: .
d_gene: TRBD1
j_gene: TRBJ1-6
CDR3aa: CATRGTEQNSPLHF
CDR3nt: TGTGCCACAAGGGGGACAGAACAAAATTCACCCCTCCACTTT

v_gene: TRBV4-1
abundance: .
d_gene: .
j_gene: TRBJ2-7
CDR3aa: CASSQDLGEVSYEQYF
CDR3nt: TGCGCCAGCAGCCAAGATCTGGGGGAGGTCTCCTACGAGCAGTACTTC

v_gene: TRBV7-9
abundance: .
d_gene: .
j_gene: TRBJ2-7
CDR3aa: CASSLAGPRDEQYF
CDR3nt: TGTGCCAGCAGCTTAGCCGGGCCCCGGGACGAGCAGTACTTC

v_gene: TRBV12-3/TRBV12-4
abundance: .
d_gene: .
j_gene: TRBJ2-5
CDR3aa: CASSHSGELQETQYF
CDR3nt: TGTGCCAGCAGCCACTCGGGGGAACTACAAGAGACCCAGTACTTC

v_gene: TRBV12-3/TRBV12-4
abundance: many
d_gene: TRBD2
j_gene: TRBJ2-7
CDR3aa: CASSNSGRASEQYF
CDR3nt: TGTGCCAGCAGTAATAGCGGGAGGGCCTCCGAGCAGTACTTC

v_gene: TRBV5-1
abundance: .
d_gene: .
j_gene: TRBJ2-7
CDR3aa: CASSELGWKITYEQYF
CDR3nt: TGCGCCAGCAGCGAGCTCGGGTGGAAGATAACCTACGAGCAGTACTTC

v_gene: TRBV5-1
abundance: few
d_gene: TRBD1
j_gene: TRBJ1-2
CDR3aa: CASSSSGTDYGYTF
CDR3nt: TGCGCCAGCAGCTCATCCGGGACAGACTATGGCTACACCTTC

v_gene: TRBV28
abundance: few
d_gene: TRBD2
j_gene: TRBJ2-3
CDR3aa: CASSPAGSGTDTQYF
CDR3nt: TGTGCCAGCAGCCCAGCGGGGAGTGGGACAGATACGCAGTATTTT

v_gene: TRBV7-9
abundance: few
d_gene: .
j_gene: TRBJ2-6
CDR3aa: CASSVKIGGPSGANVLTF
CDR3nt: TGTGCCAGCAGCGTCAAAATAGGGGGACCATCTGGGGCCAACGTCCTGACTTTC

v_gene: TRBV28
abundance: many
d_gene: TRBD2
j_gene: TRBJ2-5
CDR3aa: CASSPQSGGETQYF
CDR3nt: TGTGCCAGCAGCCCCCAATCGGGAGGAGAGACCCAGTACTTC

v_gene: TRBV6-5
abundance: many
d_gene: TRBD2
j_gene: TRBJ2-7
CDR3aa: CASSYSKTSGRYEQYF
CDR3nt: TGTGCCAGCAGTTACTCTAAGACTAGCGGGAGGTACGAGCAGTACTTC

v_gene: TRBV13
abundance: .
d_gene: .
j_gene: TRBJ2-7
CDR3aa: CASSLGASLGAYEQYF
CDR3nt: TGTGCCAGCAGTTTAGGGGCGTCACTCGGGGCCTACGAGCAGTACTTC

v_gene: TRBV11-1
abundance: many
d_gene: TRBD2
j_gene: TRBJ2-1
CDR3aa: CASSLGRDYIYEQFF
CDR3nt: TGTGCCAGCAGCCTTGGCCGGGACTATATCTATGAGCAGTTCTTC

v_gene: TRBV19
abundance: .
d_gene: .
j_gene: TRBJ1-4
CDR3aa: CASSMAASEKLFF
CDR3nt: TGTGCCAGTAGTATGGCAGCGAGTGAAAAACTGTTTTTT

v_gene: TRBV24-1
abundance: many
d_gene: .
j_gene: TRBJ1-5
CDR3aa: CATSDFRQPQHF
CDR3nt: TGTGCCACCAGTGATTTTCGACAGCCCCAGCATTTT

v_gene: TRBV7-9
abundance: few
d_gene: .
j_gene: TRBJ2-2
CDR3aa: CANSLSVGELFF
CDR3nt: TGTGCCAACAGCTTATCAGTCGGGGAGCTGTTTTTT

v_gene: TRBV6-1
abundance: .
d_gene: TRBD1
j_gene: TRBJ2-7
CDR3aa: CATKTGTASSYEQYF
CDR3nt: TGTGCCACTAAGACCGGGACAGCGAGCTCCTACGAGCAGTACTTC

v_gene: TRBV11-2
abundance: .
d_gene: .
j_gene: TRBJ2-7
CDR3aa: CASSKDGSGSYEQYF
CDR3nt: TGTGCCAGCAGCAAAGATGGGAGCGGCTCCTACGAGCAGTACTTC

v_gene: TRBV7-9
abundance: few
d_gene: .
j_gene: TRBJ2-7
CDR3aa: CASSSATLGRSGAYEQYF
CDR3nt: TGTGCCAGCAGCTCCGCCACTCTGGGCAGGTCGGGGGCCTACGAGCAGTACTTC

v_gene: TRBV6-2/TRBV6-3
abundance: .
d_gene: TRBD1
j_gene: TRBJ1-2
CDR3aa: CASSSTGGTNYGYTF
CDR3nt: TGTGCCAGCAGTAGTACAGGGGGCACTAACTATGGCTACACCTTC